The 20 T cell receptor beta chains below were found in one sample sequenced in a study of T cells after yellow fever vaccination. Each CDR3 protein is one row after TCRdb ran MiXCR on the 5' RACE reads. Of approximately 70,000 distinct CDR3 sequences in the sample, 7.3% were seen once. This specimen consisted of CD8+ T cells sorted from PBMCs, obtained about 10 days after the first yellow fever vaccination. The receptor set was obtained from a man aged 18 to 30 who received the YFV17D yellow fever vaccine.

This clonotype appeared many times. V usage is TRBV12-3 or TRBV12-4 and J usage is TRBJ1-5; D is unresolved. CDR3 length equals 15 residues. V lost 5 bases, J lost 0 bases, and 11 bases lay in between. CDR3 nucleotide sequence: TGTGCCAGCAGTCCAGGAATCAATAGCAATCAGCCCCAGCATTTT. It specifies CASSPGINSNQPQHF.

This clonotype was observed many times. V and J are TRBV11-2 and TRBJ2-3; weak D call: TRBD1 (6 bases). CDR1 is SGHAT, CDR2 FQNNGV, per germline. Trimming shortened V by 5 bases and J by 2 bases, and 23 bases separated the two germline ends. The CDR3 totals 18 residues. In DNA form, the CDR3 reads TGTGCCAGCAGCCCCACCACCATGCTTCGGACAGACACAGATACGCAGTATTTT. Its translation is CASSPTTMLRTDTDTQYF.

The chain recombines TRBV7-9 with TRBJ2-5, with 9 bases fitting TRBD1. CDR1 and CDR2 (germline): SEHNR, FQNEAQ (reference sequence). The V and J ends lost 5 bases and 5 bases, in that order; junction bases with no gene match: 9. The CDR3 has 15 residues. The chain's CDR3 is CASSPPGQGGETQYF. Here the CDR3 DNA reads TGTGCCAGCAGCCCGCCGGGACAGGGAGGGGAGACCCAGTACTTC.

This chain's CDR3 is CASGLAGLGPNEQFF. The CDR3 nucleotides read TGTGCTAGTGGCCTCGCGGGACTAGGTCCCAATGAGCAGTTCTTC. V usage is TRBV12-5 and J usage is TRBJ2-1, with 8 nucleotides matching TRBD2. The CDR3 contains 15 residues. The ends lost 6 bases at V and 6 bases at J; junction bases unmatched: 10. Germline values: CDR1 LGHNT, CDR2 FRNRAP.

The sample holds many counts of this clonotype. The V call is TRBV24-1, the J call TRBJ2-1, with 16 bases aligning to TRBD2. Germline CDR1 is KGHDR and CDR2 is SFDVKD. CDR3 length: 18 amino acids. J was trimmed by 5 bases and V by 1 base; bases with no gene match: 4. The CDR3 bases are TGTGCCACCAGTGATTTCCCCGGGACTAGCGGGGGGGACAATGAGCAGTTCTTC. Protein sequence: CATSDFPGTSGGDNEQFF.

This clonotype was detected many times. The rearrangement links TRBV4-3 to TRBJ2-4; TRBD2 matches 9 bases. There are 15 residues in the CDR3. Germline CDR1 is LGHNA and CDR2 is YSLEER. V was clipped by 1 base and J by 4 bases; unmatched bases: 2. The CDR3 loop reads CASSQALAGKNIQYF. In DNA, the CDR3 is TGCGCCAGCAGCCAAGCGCTAGCGGGGAAAAACATTCAGTACTTC.

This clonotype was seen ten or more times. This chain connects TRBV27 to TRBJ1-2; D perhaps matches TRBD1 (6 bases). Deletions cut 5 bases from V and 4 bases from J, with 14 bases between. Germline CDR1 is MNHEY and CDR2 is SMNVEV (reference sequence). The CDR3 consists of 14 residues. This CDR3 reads CASSADYRVYGYTF. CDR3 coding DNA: TGTGCCAGCAGTGCCGACTACAGGGTCTATGGCTACACCTTC.

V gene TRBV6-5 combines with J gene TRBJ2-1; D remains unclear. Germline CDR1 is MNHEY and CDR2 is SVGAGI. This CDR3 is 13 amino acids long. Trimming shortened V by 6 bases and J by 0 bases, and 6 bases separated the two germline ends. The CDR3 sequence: CASRPGSYNEQFF. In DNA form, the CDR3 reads TGTGCCAGCAGACCGGGCTCCTACAATGAGCAGTTCTTC.

CDR3 DNA: TGCGCCAGCAGCCCGACGGAGGACCCGTGGAATGAGCAGTTCTTC. This translates into CASSPTEDPWNEQFF. The gene calls are TRBV4-3 and TRBJ2-1; D perhaps matches TRBD2 (5 bases). The CDR3 spans 15 residues. The V and J ends lost 4 bases and 7 bases respectively, with 17 bases between them. Germline V gene sequence: CDR1 LGHNA, CDR2 YSLEER.

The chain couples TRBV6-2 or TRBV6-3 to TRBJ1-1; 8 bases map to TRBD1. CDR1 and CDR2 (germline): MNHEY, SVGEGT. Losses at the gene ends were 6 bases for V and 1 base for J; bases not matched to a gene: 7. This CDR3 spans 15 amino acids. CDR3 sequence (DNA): TGTGCCAGCAGCCTAACAGGGGGTACGAACACTGAAGCTTTCTTT. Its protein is CASSLTGGTNTEAFF.

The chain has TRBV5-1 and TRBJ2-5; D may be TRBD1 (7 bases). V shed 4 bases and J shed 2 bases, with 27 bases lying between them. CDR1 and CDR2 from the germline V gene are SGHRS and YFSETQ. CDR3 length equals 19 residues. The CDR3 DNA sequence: TGCGCCAGCAGCCATAGTAGACAGGGACTCGCTACCAGGCAAGAGACCCAGTACTTC. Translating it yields CASSHSRQGLATRQETQYF.

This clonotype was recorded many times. The CDR3 coding sequence is TGTGCCAGCAGCTTAGATGTCGGGCGCGGAGCTTTCTTT. Its protein product is CASSLDVGRGAFF. This chain connects TRBV11-2 to TRBJ1-1; D remains ambiguous. The CDR3 extends over 13 amino acids. Trimming removed 0 bases from V and 10 bases from J, with 12 bases in between. Per germline, CDR1 SGHAT and CDR2 FQNNGV.

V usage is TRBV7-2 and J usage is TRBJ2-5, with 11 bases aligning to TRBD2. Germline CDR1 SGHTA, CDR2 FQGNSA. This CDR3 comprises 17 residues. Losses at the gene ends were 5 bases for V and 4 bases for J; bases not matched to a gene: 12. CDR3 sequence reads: CASSHPLAGGGPETQYF. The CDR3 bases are TGTGCCAGCAGCCACCCCCTAGCGGGGGGCGGGCCAGAGACCCAGTACTTC.

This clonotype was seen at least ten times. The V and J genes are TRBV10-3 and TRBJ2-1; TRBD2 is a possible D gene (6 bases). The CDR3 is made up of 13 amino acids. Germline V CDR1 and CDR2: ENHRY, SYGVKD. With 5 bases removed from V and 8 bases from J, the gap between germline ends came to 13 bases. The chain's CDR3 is CAISFTSSYEQFF. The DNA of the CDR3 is TGTGCCATCAGTTTCACTAGCAGTTATGAGCAGTTCTTC.

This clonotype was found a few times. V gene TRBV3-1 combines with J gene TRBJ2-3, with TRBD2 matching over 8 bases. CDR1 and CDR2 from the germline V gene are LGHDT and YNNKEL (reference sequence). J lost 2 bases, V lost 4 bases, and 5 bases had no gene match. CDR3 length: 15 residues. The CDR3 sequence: CASSLVAGNTDTQYF. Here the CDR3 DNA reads TGTGCCAGCAGCCTTGTAGCGGGGAACACAGATACGCAGTATTTT.

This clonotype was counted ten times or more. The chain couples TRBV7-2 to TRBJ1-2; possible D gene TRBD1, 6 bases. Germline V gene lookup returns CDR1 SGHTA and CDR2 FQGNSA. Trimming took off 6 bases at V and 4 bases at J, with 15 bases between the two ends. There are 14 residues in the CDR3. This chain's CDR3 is CASRDGGASYGYTF. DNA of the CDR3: TGTGCCAGCAGGGATGGGGGGGCCAGCTATGGCTACACCTTC. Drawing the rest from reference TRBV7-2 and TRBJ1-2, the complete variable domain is GAGVSQSPSNKVTEKGKDVELRCDPISGHTALYWYRQSLGQGLEFLIYFQGNSAPDKSGLPSDRFSAERTGGSVSTLTIQRTQQEDSAVYLCASRDGGASYGYTFGSGTRLTVV.

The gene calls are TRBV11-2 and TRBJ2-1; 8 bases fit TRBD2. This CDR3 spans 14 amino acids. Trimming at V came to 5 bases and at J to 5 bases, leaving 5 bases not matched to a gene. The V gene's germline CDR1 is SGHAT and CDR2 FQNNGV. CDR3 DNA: TGTGCCAGCAGCCATAGCGGGGCCGACAATGAGCAGTTCTTC. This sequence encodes CASSHSGADNEQFF.

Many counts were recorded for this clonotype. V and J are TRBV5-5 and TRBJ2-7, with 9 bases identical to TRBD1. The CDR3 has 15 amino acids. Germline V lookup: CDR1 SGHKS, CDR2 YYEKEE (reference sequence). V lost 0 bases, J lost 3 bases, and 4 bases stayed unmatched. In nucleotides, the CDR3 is TGTGCCAGCAGCTTGGTAGGGACAGGGAACTACGAGCAGTACGTC. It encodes CASSLVGTGNYEQYV.

In DNA form, the CDR3 reads TGTGCCAGCAGTGGCTCAGTAGCGGGGGCGAACACCGGGGAGCTGTTTTTT. Protein sequence: CASSGSVAGANTGELFF. The rearrangement joins TRBV6-2 or TRBV6-3 to TRBJ2-2; TRBD2 matches at 9 bases. Germline V CDR1 and CDR2: MNHEY, SVGEGT. Germline trimming cut 5 bases from V and 0 bases from J; bases unmatched to any gene: 7. The CDR3 covers 17 residues.

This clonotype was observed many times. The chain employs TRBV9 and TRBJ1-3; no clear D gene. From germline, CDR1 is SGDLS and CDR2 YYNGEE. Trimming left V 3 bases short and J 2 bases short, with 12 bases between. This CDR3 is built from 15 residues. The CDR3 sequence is CASSAISGAGNTIYF. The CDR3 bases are TGTGCCAGCAGCGCAATCTCGGGTGCTGGAAACACCATATATTTT.